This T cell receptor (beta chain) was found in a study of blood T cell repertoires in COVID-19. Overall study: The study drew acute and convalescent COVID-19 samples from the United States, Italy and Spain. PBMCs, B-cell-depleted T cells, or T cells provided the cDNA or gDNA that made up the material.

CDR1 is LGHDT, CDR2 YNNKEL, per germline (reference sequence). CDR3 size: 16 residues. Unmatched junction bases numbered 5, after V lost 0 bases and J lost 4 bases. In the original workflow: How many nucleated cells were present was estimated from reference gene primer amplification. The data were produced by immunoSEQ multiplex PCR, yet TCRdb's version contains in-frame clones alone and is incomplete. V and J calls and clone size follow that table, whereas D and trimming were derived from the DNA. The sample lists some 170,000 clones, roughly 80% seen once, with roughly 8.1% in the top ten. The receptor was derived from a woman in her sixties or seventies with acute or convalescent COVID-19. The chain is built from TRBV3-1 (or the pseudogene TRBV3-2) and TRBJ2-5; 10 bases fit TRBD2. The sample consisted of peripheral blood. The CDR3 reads CASSQDVSGGSETQYF. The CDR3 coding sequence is TGTGCCAGCAGCCAAGATGTTAGCGGGGGGTCAGAGACCCAGTACTTC.